This passage covers 2 T cell receptor beta chains from one sample sequenced in a study of tumor-infiltrating lymphocytes in primary liver carcinoma. Germline DNA was also extracted, with blood RNA taken from unsorted whole blood. Using a constant-region primer together with ProtoScript II reverse transcriptase, TCR beta cDNA was made from about 500 ng of total RNA. TCR beta libraries came from three nested multiplex PCR rounds using slightly modified ARM-PCR. The first two PCR rounds, around 10 cycles each, used TRBV1-TRBV30 forward primers and a C-beta reverse primer. One entry per CDR3 protein results from TCRdb running MiXCR on the multiplex PCR reads. The table has approximately 310,000 distinct CDR3 sequences, 55% to 65% seen once. Material: peripheral blood. These receptors all come from a middle-aged man with primary liver carcinoma and hepatitis B virus infection.

The rearrangement uses TRBV7-9 and TRBJ2-5, with D maybe TRBD2 (6 bases). CDR1 and CDR2 (germline): SEHNR, FQNEAQ (reference sequence). This CDR3 is built from 14 residues. With 5 bases removed from V and 4 bases from J, the gap between germline ends came to 14 bases. CDR3 in amino acids: CASSPGLTGETQYF. DNA of the CDR3: TGTGCCAGCAGCCCCGGACTAACGGGAGAGACCCAGTACTTC.

Concerning this clonotype itself: A junction end diverges from the germline sequence, so it may reflect a read error. This chain uses TRBV11-1 with TRBJ2-5; D possibly corresponds to TRBD2 (6 bases). Germline-derived CDR1 and CDR2 are SGHAT and FQDESV (reference sequence). The CDR3 has 16 amino acids. CDR3 amino acids: CASTSRRGRNIETQYF. CDR3 bases: TGTGCCAGCACCTCCCGTCGTGGGAGGAATATAGAGACCCAGTACTTT.